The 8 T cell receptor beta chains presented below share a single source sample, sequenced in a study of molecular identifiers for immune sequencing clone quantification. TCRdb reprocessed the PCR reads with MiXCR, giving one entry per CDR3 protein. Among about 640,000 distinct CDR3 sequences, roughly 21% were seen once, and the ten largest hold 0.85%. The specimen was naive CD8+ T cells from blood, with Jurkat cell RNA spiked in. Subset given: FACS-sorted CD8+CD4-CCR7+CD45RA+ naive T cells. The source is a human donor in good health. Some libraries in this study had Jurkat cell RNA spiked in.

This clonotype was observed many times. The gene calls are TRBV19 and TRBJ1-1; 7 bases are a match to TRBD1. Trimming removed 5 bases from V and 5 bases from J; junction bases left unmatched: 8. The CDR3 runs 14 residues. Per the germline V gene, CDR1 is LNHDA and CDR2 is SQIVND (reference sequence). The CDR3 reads CASSAQTGFTEAFF. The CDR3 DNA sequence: TGTGCCAGTAGTGCCCAGACAGGGTTTACTGAAGCTTTCTTT.

CDR3: CASSLLFGGGNQETQYF. In nucleotides, the CDR3 is TGTGCCAGCAGCCTTCTCTTCGGGGGGGGAAACCAAGAGACCCAGTACTTC. The rearrangement joins TRBV7-9 to TRBJ2-5, with 8 positions matching TRBD2. The CDR3 is 17 amino acids. Germline V gene data show CDR1 as SEHNR and CDR2 as FQNEAQ (reference sequence). The trim removed 5 bases at V and 0 bases at J, leaving 11 bases unmatched.

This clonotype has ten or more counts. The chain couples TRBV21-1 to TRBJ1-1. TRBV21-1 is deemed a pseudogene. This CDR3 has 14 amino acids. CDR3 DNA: TGTGCCAGCAGCCGCGTTCGACCCAACACTGAAGCTTTCTTT. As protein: CASSRVRPNTEAFF.

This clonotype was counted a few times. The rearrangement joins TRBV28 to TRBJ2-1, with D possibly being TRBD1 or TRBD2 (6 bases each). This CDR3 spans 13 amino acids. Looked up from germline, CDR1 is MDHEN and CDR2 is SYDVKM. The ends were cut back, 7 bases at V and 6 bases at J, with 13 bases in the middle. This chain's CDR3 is CASKGGLGNEQFF. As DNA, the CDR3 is TGTGCCAGCAAGGGGGGTTTGGGCAATGAGCAGTTCTTC.

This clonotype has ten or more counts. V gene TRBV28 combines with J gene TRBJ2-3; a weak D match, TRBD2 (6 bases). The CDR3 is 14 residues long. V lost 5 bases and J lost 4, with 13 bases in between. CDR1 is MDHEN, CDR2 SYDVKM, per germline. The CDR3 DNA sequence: TGTGCCAGCAGTGAGCGGGTCAGTCCAGATACGCAGTATTTT. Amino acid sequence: CASSERVSPDTQYF.

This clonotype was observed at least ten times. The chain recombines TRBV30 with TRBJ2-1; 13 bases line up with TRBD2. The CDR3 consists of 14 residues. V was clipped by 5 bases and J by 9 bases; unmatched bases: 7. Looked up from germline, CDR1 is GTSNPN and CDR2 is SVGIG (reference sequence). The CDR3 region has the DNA TGTGCCTGGGATACTAGCGGGAGGGCCCCTGAGCAGTTCTTC. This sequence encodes CAWDTSGRAPEQFF. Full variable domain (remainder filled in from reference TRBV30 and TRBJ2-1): SQTIHQWPATLVQPVGSPLSLECTVEGTSNPNLYWYRQAAGRGLQLLFYSVGIGQISSEVPQNLSASRPQDRQFILSSKKLLLSDSGFYLCAWDTSGRAPEQFFGPGTRLTVL.

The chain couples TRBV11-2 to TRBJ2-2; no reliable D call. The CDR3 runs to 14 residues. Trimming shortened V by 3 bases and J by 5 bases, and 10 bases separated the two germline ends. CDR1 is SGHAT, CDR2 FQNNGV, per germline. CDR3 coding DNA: TGTGCCAGCAGCTTTGGACCCCTAACCGGGGAGCTGTTTTTT. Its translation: CASSFGPLTGELFF.

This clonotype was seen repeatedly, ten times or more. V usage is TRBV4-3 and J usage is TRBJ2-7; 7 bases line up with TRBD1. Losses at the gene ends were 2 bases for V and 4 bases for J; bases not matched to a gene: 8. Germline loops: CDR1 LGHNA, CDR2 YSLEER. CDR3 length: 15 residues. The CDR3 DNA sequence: TGCGCCAGCAGCCAAAGTCGACAGGGCGGGTACGAGCAGTACTTC. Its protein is CASSQSRQGGYEQYF.